The entry below gives a single TCR beta chain sequence along with its context. The sample comes from a study of Ad26.COV2.S vaccination and SARS-CoV-2 variants. Study details: The trial was COV1001 and the donor's arm was Ad26.COV2.S. Dosing was one shot or two shots 56 days apart.

The table came from immunoSEQ multiplex PCR; TCRdb's copy has only in-frame clones and leaves some out. The sample carries about 460,000 clones, around 89% recorded once. The junction had 13 bases not matched to a gene; V was cut back by 5 bases and J by 4 bases. Germline-derived CDR1 and CDR2 are SGHVS and FNYEAQ. The CDR3 is made up of 16 amino acids. Treatment in this sample: 19 received Ad26.COV2.S at low or high dose, single or two shots; 5 received placebo; per-sample allocation not given. At day 63 after the first vaccine or placebo injection, samples were drawn. In the vaccine, an Ad26 vector expressed the SARS-CoV-2 spike of the Wuhan strain.

Sample: peripheral blood, taken in a trial of Ad26.COV2.S vaccine versus placebo. This clonotype was obtained from a person between 18 and 59 years old who received the Ad26.COV2.S COVID-19 vaccine or a placebo. The rearrangement joins TRBV7-6 to TRBJ2-5; TRBD1 aligns across 7 bases. CDR3 region: CASSPEPGQIRETQYF. The CDR3 DNA is TGTGCCAGCAGCCCAGAACCGGGACAGATTAGAGAGACCCAGTACTTC.